The 22 T cell receptor beta chains listed next were all sequenced from one sample in a study of blood T cell repertoires in COVID-19. Clones were sequenced by immunoSEQ multiplex PCR, and TCRdb holds only the in-frame ones, with some missing. The sample holds 100,000 or so clones; around 90% are singletons and the top ten take more than 5%. Input material: peripheral blood. The receptors shown here come from a man aged 70-80 years with acute or convalescent COVID-19.

J is TRBJ1-1 and V is TRBV13, with TRBD1 matching over 7 bases. Looked up from germline, CDR1 is PRHDT and CDR2 is FYEKMQ (reference sequence). The CDR3 loop spans 12 amino acids. V gave up 5 bases and J gave up 5 bases; unmatched junction bases: 2. DNA of the CDR3: TGTGCCAGCAGCAAGGGGGCGACTGAAGCTTTCTTT. This encodes CASSKGATEAFF.

The chain carries TRBV6-5 and TRBJ1-6, with 8 positions matching TRBD1. The CDR3 is made up of 16 amino acids. Per the germline V gene, CDR1 is MNHEY and CDR2 is SVGAGI. The V gene end was trimmed by 2 bases and the J gene end by 13 bases; junction bases not matched to a gene: 13. CDR3 sequence reads: CASSYDGQGARGPLHF. The CDR3, as DNA: TGTGCCAGCAGTTACGATGGGCAGGGGGCGCGGGGGCCCCTCCACTTT.

The chain has TRBV5-1 and TRBJ1-4, with unresolved D. Trimming removed 4 bases at V and 7 bases at J, with 17 bases between. Germline V gene sequence: CDR1 SGHRS, CDR2 YFSETQ. This CDR3 comprises 15 residues. CDR3 amino acids: CASSRLAGYSEKLFF. CDR3 nucleotides: TGCGCCAGCAGCCGATTGGCGGGGTATAGTGAAAAACTGTTTTTT.

The chain employs TRBV6-5 and TRBJ1-5; TRBD1 matches at 12 bases. This CDR3 has 16 residues. V lost 4 bases and J lost 3; bases outside the gene matches: 4. The germline gives CDR1 MNHEY, CDR2 SVGAGI. CDR3 in amino acids: CASSSRDRGPNQPQHF. The CDR3 DNA reads as TGTGCCAGCAGTTCCCGGGACAGGGGGCCCAATCAGCCCCAGCATTTT.

This rearrangement joins TRBV6-5 to TRBJ2-7; 10 bases agree with TRBD2. J was trimmed by 2 bases and V by 5 bases; bases with no gene match: 3. CDR1 MNHEY and CDR2 SVGAGI come from the germline V gene. CDR3 length: 14 amino acids. The CDR3 loop reads CASSTTSGAYEQYF. The CDR3 bases are TGTGCCAGCAGTACAACTAGCGGGGCCTACGAGCAGTACTTC.

This sequence joins TRBV19 and TRBJ1-3; D unclear. The CDR3 covers 16 residues. Trimming removed 1 base from V and 0 bases from J, with 10 bases in between. Germline V CDR1 and CDR2: LNHDA, SQIVND (reference sequence). CDR3 DNA: TGTGCCAGTAGTATAGCCACATCCTCCTCTGGAAACACCATATATTTT. It yields the protein CASSIATSSSGNTIYF.

The genes are TRBV20-1 and TRBJ1-3; D gene ambiguous. The CDR3 extends over 14 amino acids. Per the germline V gene, CDR1 is DFQATT and CDR2 is SNEGSKA (reference sequence). V was cut by 3 bases and J by 0 bases, with 9 bases left in between. CDR3 DNA: TGCAGTGCTAGTAGACCGGGCTCTGGAAACACCATATATTTT. This gives the protein CSASRPGSGNTIYF.

This rearrangement joins TRBV24-1 to TRBJ1-5; 7 positions agree with TRBD1. V gave up 6 bases and J gave up 1 base; unmatched junction bases: 11. The CDR3 contains 17 residues. From germline, CDR1 is KGHDR and CDR2 SFDVKD. CDR3 residues: CATSQTDRERSNQPQHF. Here the CDR3 DNA reads TGTGCCACCAGTCAAACTGACAGGGAGAGGAGCAATCAGCCCCAGCATTTT.

V and J are TRBV11-3 and TRBJ1-1; 7 bases align to TRBD1. Trimming took 8 bases from V and 8 from J; bases not matched to a gene: 11. Per germline, CDR1 SGHNT and CDR2 YENEEA. The CDR3 sequence is 13 residues long. The CDR3 region is CASVSKQGTEAFF. For the CDR3, the DNA is TGTGCCAGCGTTTCCAAACAGGGGACAGAAGCTTTCTTT.

Only a few counts were recorded for this clone. The chain recombines TRBV21-1 with TRBJ1-5; whether TRBD1, the table's D call, matches the DNA was not checked. TRBV21-1 is tagged as a pseudogene. The CDR3 sequence is 15 residues long. The CDR3 DNA sequence: TGTGCCAGCAGCAGAGCCTCAGGGGTTCGACAGCCCCAGCATTTT. Its protein is CASSRASGVRQPQHF.

The rearrangement links TRBV7-2 to TRBJ2-2; 11 nucleotides agree with TRBD2. Germline-derived CDR1 and CDR2 are SGHTA and FQGNSA. The CDR3 runs to 16 residues. Trimming cost V 5 bases and J 2 bases; bases outside gene matches: 4. In nucleotides, the CDR3 is TGTGCCAGCAGCATCGGGACTAGCGGCAACACCGGGGAGCTGTTTTTT. It codes for CASSIGTSGNTGELFF.

The sample holds a few counts of this clone. CDR3 DNA: TGTGCCAGCAGCCAAGTGCAGGGCGGCTACACCTTC. It translates to CASSQVQGGYTF. The rearrangement joins TRBV3-1 (or the pseudogene TRBV3-2) to TRBJ1-2; TRBD1 is a possible D gene (5 bases). Germline V gene lookup returns CDR1 LGHDT and CDR2 YNNKEL (reference sequence). This CDR3 comprises 12 residues. The V and J ends lost 1 base and 8 bases respectively, with 8 bases between them.

The chain is built from TRBV3-1 (or the pseudogene TRBV3-2) and TRBJ1-2; no firm D call. This CDR3 is built from 12 residues. The germline gives CDR1 LGHDT, CDR2 YNNKEL (reference sequence). Trimming left V 4 bases short and J 0 bases short, with 3 bases between. The CDR3 reads CASSPANYGYTF. CDR3 in DNA: TGTGCCAGCAGCCCAGCTAACTATGGCTACACCTTC.

The rearrangement uses TRBV5-6 and TRBJ2-3; the match to TRBD2 covers 10 bases. CDR1 SGHDT and CDR2 YYEEEE come from the germline V gene. The junction had 5 bases not matched to a gene; V was cut back by 4 bases and J by 0 bases. CDR3 size: 16 residues. Here the CDR3 DNA reads TGTGCCAGCAGCCTAAGGACTAGCGGCAGCACAGATACGCAGTATTTT. This translates into CASSLRTSGSTDTQYF.

J is TRBJ2-5 and V is TRBV28; the match to TRBD2 covers 9 bases. Per germline, CDR1 MDHEN and CDR2 SYDVKM. J was trimmed by 5 bases and V by 1 base; bases with no gene match: 8. This CDR3 has 16 amino acids. Written as DNA, the CDR3 is TGTGCCAGCAGTTTATATGCTAGCGGGGTTATGGAGACCCAGTACTTC. Translation gives CASSLYASGVMETQYF.

The rearrangement joins TRBV4-3 to TRBJ1-1; D is unclear. CDR3 size: 13 residues. V gave up 1 base and J gave up 1 base, with 4 bases separating them. Germline CDR1 LGHNA, CDR2 YSLEER. The CDR3 DNA reads TGCGCCAGCAGCCAAGGAGGGAACACTGAAGCTTTCTTT. It is translated as CASSQGGNTEAFF.

The rearrangement uses TRBV10-3 and TRBJ2-1, with 8 bases matching TRBD2. Germline V gene data show CDR1 as ENHRY and CDR2 as SYGVKD. Trimming at V came to 10 bases and at J to 6 bases, leaving 5 bases not matched to a gene. The CDR3 sequence is 12 residues long. The CDR3 region is CATRTSSNEQFF. As DNA, the CDR3 is TGTGCCACTCGGACTAGCAGCAATGAGCAGTTCTTC.

The J gene is TRBJ2-3, the V gene TRBV5-1; D is ambiguous. Per germline, CDR1 SGHRS and CDR2 YFSETQ. V shed 1 base and J shed 0 bases, with 3 bases lying between them. CDR3 size: 13 residues. The CDR3 coding sequence is TGCGCCAGCAGCTTGCAGAGCACAGATACGCAGTATTTT. Amino acids: CASSLQSTDTQYF.

The V and J genes are TRBV27 and TRBJ2-7; perhaps TRBD1 as D (6 bases). Germline CDR1 MNHEY, CDR2 SMNVEV (reference sequence). The CDR3 has 13 residues. The ends were cut back, 2 bases at V and 4 bases at J, with 9 bases in the middle. In DNA, the CDR3 is TGTGCCAGCAGTTTAACCAGGGGTTACGAGCAGTACTTC. Its protein is CASSLTRGYEQYF.

The chain uses TRBV11-2 and TRBJ1-2, with 7 bases lining up with TRBD1. Trimming took 3 bases from V and 11 from J; bases not matched to a gene: 12. The CDR3 sequence is 14 residues long. Looked up from germline, CDR1 is SGHAT and CDR2 is FQNNGV. CDR3: CASSFQRTGAPYTF. The CDR3 DNA reads TGTGCCAGCAGCTTTCAAAGGACAGGAGCCCCTTACACCTTC.

V gene TRBV6-5 combines with J gene TRBJ1-6, with 11 nucleotides matching TRBD1. The CDR3 is 14 amino acids. CDR1 is MNHEY and CDR2 is SVGAGI in the germline V gene. After removal of 5 bases from V and 9 bases from J, the junction contained 3 bases not matched to a gene. The chain's CDR3 is CASSRDRGVSPLHF. DNA of the CDR3: TGTGCCAGCAGTCGGGACAGGGGGGTTTCACCCCTCCACTTT.

In its sample, this clone was seen once. The chain uses TRBV4-2 and TRBJ1-2; 9 nucleotides agree with TRBD1. Germline V lookup: CDR1 LGHNA, CDR2 YNFKEQ. CDR3 length equals 15 residues. J gave up 4 bases and V 4 bases, and 7 bases lay outside the gene matches. For the CDR3, the DNA is TGTGCCAGCAGCCCACGGACAGGGGCGCTCTATGGCTACACCTTC. Protein sequence: CASSPRTGALYGYTF.